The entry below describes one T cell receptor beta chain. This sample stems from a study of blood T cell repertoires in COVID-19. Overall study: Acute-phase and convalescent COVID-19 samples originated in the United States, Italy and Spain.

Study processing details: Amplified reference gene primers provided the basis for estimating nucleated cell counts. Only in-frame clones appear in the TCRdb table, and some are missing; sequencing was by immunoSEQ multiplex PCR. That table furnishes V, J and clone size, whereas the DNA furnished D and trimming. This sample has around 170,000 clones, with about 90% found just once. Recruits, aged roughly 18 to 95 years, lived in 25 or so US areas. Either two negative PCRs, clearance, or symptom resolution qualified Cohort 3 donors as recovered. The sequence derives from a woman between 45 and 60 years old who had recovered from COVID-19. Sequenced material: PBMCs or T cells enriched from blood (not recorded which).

The CDR3 protein is CASRLTGQGTDTQYF. The CDR3 coding sequence is TGTGCCAGTAGGTTGACAGGCCAGGGGACAGATACGCAGTATTTT. The chain combines TRBV19 with TRBJ2-3; possible D gene TRBD1, 6 bases. The germline V gene has CDR1 LNHDA and CDR2 SQIVND (reference sequence). V gave up 6 bases and J gave up 3 bases, with 16 bases separating them. CDR3 length: 15 amino acids. The full variable domain, its missing parts supplied by reference TRBV19 and TRBJ2-3, is DGGITQSPKYLFRKEGQNVTLSCEQNLNHDAMYWYRQDPGQGLRLIYYSQIVNDFQKGDIAEGYSVSREKKESFPLTVTSAQKNPTAFYLCASRLTGQGTDTQYFGPGTRLTVL.